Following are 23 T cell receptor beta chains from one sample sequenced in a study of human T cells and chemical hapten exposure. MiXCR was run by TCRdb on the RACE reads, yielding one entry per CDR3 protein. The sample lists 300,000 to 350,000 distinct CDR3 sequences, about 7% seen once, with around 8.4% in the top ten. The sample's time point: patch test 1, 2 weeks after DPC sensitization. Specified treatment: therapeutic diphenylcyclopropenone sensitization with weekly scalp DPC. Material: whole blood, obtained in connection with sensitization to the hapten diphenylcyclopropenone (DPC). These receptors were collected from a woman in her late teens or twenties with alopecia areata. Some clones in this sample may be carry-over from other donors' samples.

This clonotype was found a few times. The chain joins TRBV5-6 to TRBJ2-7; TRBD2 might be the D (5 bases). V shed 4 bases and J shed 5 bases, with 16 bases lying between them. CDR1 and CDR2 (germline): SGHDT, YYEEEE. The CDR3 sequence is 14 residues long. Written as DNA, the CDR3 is TGTGCCAGCAGCCCATTCGGCGGGCCGCACGAGCAGTACTTC. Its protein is CASSPFGGPHEQYF.

CDR3 in amino acids: CASSRQGATRNQPQHF. The CDR3 DNA sequence: TGTGCCAGCAGTCGACAGGGGGCGACGCGCAATCAGCCCCAGCATTTT. The chain has TRBV28 and TRBJ1-5; TRBD1 matches 10 bases. The V gene end was trimmed by 5 bases and the J gene end by 2 bases; junction bases not matched to a gene: 6. Germline CDR1 reads MDHEN; CDR2 reads SYDVKM. The CDR3 sequence is 16 residues long.

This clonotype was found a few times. The CDR3 spells CASSTSGLIGDTQYF. The DNA for the CDR3 is TGTGCCAGCAGCACTAGCGGGCTAATTGGAGATACGCAGTATTTT. J is TRBJ2-3 and V is TRBV7-2, with TRBD2 matching 9 bases. J lost 5 bases, V lost 5 bases, and 8 bases had no gene match. Germline loops: CDR1 SGHTA, CDR2 FQGNSA. CDR3 length: 15 residues.

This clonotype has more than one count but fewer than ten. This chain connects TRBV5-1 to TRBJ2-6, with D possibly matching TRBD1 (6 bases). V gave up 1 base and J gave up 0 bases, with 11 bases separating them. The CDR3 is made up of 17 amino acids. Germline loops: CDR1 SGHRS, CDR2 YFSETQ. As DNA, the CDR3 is TGCGCCAGCAGCTTGTCAGGGGCCCACTCTGGGGCCAACGTCCTGACTTTC. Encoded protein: CASSLSGAHSGANVLTF. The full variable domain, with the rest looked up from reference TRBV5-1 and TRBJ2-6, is KAGVTQTPRYLIKTRGQQVTLSCSPISGHRSVSWYQQTPGQGLQFLFEYFSETQRNKGNFPGRFSGRQFSNSRSEMNVSTLELGDSALYLCASSLSGAHSGANVLTFGAGSRLTVL.

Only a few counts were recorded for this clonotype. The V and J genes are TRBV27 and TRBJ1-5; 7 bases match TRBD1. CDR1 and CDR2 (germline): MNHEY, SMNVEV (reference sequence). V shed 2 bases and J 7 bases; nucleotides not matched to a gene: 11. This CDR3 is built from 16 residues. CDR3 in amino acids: CASSLRRTGLGQPQHF. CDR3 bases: TGTGCCAGCAGTTTACGGAGGACAGGTTTAGGGCAGCCCCAGCATTTT.

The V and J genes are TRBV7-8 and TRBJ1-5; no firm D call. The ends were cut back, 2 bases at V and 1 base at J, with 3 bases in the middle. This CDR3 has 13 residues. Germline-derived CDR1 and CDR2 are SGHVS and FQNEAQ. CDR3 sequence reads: CASSLISNQPQHF. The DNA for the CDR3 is TGTGCCAGCAGCTTAATAAGCAATCAGCCCCAGCATTTT.

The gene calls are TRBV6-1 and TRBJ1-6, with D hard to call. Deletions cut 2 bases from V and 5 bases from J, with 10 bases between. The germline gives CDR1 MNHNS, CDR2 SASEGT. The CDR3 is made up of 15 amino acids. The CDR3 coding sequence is TGTGCCAGCAGTGAATCGTCACCAAATAATTCACCCCTCCACTTT. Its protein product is CASSESSPNNSPLHF.

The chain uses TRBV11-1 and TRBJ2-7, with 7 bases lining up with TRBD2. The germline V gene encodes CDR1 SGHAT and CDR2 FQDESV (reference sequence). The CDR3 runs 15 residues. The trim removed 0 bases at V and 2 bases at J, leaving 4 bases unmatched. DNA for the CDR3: TGTGCCAGCAGCTTAGCGGCTAGCGGCGCCTACGAGCAGTACTTC. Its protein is CASSLAASGAYEQYF.

The CDR3 nucleotides read TGCAGTGCCAAACCGGGCTGGGATCAGCCCCAGCATTTT. It is translated as CSAKPGWDQPQHF. The V and J genes are TRBV20-1 and TRBJ1-5; D unresolved. This CDR3 spans 13 amino acids. Trimming took off 6 bases at V and 5 bases at J, with 14 bases between the two ends. Germline CDR1 reads DFQATT; CDR2 reads SNEGSKA (reference sequence).

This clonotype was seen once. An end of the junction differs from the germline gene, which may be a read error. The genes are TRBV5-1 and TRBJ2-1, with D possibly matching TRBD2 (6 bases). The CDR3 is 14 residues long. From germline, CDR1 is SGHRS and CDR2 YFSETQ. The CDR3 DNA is TGCGCCATCAGCTTGGGAGGAGAGTACAATGAGCAGTTCTTC. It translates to CAISLGGEYNEQFF.

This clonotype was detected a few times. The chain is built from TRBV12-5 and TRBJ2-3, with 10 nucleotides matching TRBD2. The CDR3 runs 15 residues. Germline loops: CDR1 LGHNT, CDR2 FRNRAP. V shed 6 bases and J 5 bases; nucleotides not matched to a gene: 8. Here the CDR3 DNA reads TGTGCTAGTGGCGCCAGCGGGGGGGCGGTAGATACGCAGTATTTT. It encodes CASGASGGAVDTQYF.

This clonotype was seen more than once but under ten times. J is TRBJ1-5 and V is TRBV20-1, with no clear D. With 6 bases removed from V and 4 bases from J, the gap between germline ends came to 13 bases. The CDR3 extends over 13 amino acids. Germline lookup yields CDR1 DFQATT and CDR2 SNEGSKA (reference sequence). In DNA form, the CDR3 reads TGCAGTGCCCTGGACCAGGAGAATCAGCCCCAGCATTTT. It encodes CSALDQENQPQHF.

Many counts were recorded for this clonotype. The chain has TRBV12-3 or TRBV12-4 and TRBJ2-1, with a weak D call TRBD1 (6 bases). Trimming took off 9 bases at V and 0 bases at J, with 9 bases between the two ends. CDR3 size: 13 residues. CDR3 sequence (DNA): TGTGCCAGTAGGGGGAGCTCCTACAATGAGCAGTTCTTC. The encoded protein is CASRGSSYNEQFF.

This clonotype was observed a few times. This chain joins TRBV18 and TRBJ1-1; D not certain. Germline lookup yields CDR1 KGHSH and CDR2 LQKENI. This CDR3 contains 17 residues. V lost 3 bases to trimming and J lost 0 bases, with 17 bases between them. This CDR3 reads CASSPLPRGGMNTEAFF. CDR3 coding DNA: TGTGCCAGCTCACCCCTACCTCGGGGTGGAATGAACACTGAAGCTTTCTTT.

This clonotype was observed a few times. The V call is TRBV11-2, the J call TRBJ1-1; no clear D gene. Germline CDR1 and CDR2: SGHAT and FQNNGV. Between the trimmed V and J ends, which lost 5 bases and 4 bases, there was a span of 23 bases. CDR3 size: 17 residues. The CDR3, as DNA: TGTGCCAGCAGCCCCCGTAATCGTGGGTCAGGCATCACTGAAGCTTTCTTT. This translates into CASSPRNRGSGITEAFF.

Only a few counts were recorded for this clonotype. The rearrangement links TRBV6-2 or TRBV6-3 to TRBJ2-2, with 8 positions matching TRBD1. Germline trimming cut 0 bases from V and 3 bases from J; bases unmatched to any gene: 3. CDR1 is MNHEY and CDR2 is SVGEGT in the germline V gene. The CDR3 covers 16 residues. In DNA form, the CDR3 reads TGTGCCAGCAGTTACTCTCAGGGGGCGGACACCGGGGAGCTGTTTTTT. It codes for CASSYSQGADTGELFF.

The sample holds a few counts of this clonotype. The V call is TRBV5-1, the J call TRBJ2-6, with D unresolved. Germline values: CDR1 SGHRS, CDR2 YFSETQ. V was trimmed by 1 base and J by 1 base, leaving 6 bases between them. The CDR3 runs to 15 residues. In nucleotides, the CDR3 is TGCGCCAGCAGCTTGAGCCTATCTGGGGCCAACGTCCTGACTTTC. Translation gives CASSLSLSGANVLTF.

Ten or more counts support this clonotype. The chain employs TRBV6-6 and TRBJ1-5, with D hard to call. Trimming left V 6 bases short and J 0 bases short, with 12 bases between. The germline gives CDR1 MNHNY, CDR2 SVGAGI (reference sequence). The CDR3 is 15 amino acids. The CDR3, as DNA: TGTGCCAGCAGCCTCTCAGAGGGTAGCAATCAGCCCCAGCATTTT. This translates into CASSLSEGSNQPQHF.

In DNA, the CDR3 is TGCAGTGCTATGGGGATGATTGAAGCTTTCTTT. It specifies CSAMGMIEAFF. The chain employs TRBV20-1 and TRBJ1-1; no firm D call. This CDR3 is 11 amino acids long. CDR1 DFQATT and CDR2 SNEGSKA come from the germline V gene (reference sequence). The V end was cut by 4 bases, the J end by 7 bases, with 10 bases between.

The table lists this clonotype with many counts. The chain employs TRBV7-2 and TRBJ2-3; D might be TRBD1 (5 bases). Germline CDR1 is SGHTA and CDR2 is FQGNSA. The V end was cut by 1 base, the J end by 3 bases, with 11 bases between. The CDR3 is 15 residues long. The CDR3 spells CASSLDGRATDTQYF. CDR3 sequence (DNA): TGTGCCAGCAGCTTAGATGGCAGGGCAACAGATACGCAGTATTTT.

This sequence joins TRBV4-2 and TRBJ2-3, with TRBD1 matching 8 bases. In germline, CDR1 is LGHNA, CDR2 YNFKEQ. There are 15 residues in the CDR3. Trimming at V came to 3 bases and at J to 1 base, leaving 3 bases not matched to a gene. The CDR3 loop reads CASSHEGQGTDTQYF. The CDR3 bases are TGTGCCAGCAGCCACGAGGGACAGGGCACAGATACGCAGTATTTT.

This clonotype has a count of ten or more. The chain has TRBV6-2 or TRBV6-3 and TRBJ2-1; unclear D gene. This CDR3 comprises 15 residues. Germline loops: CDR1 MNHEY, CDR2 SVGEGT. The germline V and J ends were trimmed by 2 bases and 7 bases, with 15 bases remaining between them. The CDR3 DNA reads TGTGCCAGCAGTTACAGGACGAATCTTGAAAATGAGCAGTTCTTC. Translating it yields CASSYRTNLENEQFF.

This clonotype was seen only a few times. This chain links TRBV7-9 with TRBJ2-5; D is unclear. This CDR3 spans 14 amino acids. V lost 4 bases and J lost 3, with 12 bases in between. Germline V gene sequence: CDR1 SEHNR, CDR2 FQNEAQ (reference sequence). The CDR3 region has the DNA TGTGCCAGCAGCTCTCGGATTGTAGAAGAGACCCAGTACTTC. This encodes CASSSRIVEETQYF.